This T cell receptor (beta chain) stems from a study of graft-versus-host responses after intestinal transplantation (dated by TCRdb to about 2021). A note on the overall study: Multivisceral, liver-intestinal, or isolated intestinal transplants were received by the recipients. To identify alloreactive clones, pre-transplant mixed lymphocyte reaction products were sequenced and then compared with unstimulated pre-transplant donor and recipient T cells. Every recipient was given anti-thymocyte globulin induction, then maintenance tacrolimus and steroids for roughly three years. Graft-versus-host and host-versus-graft alloreactive T cell clones were tracked in the graft, circulation and bone marrow after intestinal transplantation using bulk TCR-beta CDR3 sequencing. Rather than going through the commercial service, samples from a few later patients were sequenced in-house on an Illumina MiSeq and processed with MiXCR. A peak of at least 4% donor T cells among recipient peripheral blood mononuclear cells was the definition used for donor T cell macrochimerism. The cohort enrolled 20 to 25 intestinal transplant recipients including one retransplant, and 3 patients lacking pretransplant specimens were excluded. Broad study findings and their caveats: GvH clones were detected in recipient bone marrow, and some of these GvH clones were observed earlier in ileal mucosa or blood, consistent with an intestinal mucosal origin. Early after transplant, declines in HvG clones were associated with peak levels of circulating GvH clones. High GvH to HvG T cell clonal ratios were observed in the allografts of patients with donor T cell macrochimerism. The relatively low number and heterogeneity of intestinal transplant patients limited the conclusions.

Concerning this clone: The specificity of this receptor is unknown. No qualities accompany the bases; no much larger clone lies one base away.

Library method: the immunoSEQ multiplex PCR assay. For most patients, genomic DNA was subjected to high-throughput TCR-beta CDR3 sequencing by Adaptive Biotechnologies. Per the original workflow: TCR sequencing data for around 20 patients were retrieved from Adaptive's ImmunoSEQ software; a few other patients were processed with MiXCR and VDJtools. CDR3 nucleotide sequences shared between donor and recipient were removed because their origin could not be assigned. To be classed as alloreactive, a clone needed at least 2-fold expansion over unstimulated cells and a minimum CFSE-low frequency of 0.002% (template counts) or 0.001% (read counts). Mappable clones were those detected in sequenced pre-transplant spleen, lymph node, or MLR CFSE-low populations of the donor or recipient. Cumulative frequency of alloreactive clones was calculated as a percentage of all sequences weighted by copy number. The table was pulled from immuneACCESS by TCRdb, which kept in-frame rearrangements only. Such tables lose some clones; where checked, under half of the loss comes from unresolved V genes, and the rest has no known cause. The V and J calls and the clone size are those of that table, but D and trimming were determined from the DNA. For this sample there are tens of thousands of clones; approximately 92% appear just once. Over 4.5% of the sample belongs to the ten largest clones.

In the first month after transplant, blood samples were collected up to 4 times, and after that at least monthly when available. The sequence came from a human patient who received an intestinal transplant, so some T cells may come from the graft donor. The sample here was PBMCs, taken around 27 months after a first intestinal transplant, on the day of a second.

The nucleotides read TGTGCCAGCAGTAGGACCACAGATACGCAGTATTTT. Its amino acids are CASSRTTDTQYF. In this chain, TRBV27 is recombined with TRBJ2-3; no D gene is confidently identified. The V and J ends are trimmed by 5 bases and 2 bases, leaving 5 bases between them. From a lookup of the germline V gene (reference sequence), CDR1 and CDR2 are MNHEY and SMNVEV. The CDR3 contains 12 residues, cysteine and phenylalanine counted. The kept DNA is CDR3 alone, 36 bases in frame from the first base.